This TCR beta chain came from a study of blood T cell repertoires in COVID-19. Study-level information: Acute-phase and convalescent COVID-19 samples originated in the United States, Italy and Spain.

As processed by the authors: Amplification with reference gene primers provided the estimates of nucleated cell counts. TCRdb's copy holds only in-frame clones and misses some; the assay was immunoSEQ multiplex PCR. V and J calls and clone size come straight from that table; D and trimming were deduced from the DNA. The sample includes roughly 190,000 clones, about 70% of them seen just once. Sequencing was done on a sample of peripheral blood. This TCR came from a woman aged 45 to 65 with active or convalescent COVID-19.

CDR3: CASSSRTGEGETEAFF. The CDR3 DNA is TGCGCCAGCAGCTCCCGGACAGGAGAGGGGGAAACTGAAGCTTTCTTT. The J gene is TRBJ1-1, the V gene TRBV5-1, with 7 bases lining up with TRBD1. V gave up 3 bases and J gave up 5 bases; unmatched junction bases: 13. Looked up from germline, CDR1 is SGHRS and CDR2 is YFSETQ. This CDR3 region has 16 residues.